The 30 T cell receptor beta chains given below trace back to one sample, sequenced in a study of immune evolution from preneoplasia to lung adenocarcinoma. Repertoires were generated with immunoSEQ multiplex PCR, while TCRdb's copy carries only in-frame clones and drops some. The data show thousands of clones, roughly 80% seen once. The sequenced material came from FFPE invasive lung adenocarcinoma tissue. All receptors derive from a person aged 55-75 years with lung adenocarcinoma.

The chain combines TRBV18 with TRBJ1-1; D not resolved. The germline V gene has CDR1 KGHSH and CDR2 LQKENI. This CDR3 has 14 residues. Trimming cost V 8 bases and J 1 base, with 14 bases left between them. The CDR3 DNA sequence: TGTGCCAGCCTGATGGCCGTATCGAACACTGAAGCTTTCTTT. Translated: CASLMAVSNTEAFF.

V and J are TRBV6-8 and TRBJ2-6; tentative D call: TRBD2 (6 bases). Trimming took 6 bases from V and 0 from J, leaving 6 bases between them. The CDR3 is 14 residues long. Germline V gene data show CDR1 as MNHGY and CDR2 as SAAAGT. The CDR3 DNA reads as TGTGCCAGCAGGGAGGGCTCTGGGGCCAACGTCCTGACTTTC. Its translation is CASREGSGANVLTF.

CDR3 amino acids: CASSLLVGLSNQPQHF. The CDR3 bases are TGTGCCAGCAGCTTATTAGTGGGGTTGAGCAATCAGCCCCAGCATTTT. The chain recombines TRBV7-2 with TRBJ1-5, with D hard to call. The CDR3 covers 16 residues. Trimming cost V 2 bases and J 1 base, with 12 bases left between them. Germline V gene sequence: CDR1 SGHTA, CDR2 FQGNSA.

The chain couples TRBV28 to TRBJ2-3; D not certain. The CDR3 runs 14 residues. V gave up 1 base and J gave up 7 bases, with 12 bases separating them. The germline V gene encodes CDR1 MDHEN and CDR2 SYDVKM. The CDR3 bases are TGTGCCAGCAGTTTATTCCGCGACTTGAATACGCAGTATTTT. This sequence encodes CASSLFRDLNTQYF.

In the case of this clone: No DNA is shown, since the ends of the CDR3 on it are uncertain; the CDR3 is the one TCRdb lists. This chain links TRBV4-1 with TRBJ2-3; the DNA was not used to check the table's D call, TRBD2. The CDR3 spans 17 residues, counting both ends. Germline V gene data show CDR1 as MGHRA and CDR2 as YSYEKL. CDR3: CASSLRFGQGRGDTQYF.

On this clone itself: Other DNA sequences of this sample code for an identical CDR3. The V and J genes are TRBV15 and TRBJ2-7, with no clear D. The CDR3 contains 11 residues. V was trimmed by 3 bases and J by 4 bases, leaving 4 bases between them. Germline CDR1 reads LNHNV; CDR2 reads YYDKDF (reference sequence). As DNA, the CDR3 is TGTGCCACCAGCAGGGGGTACGAGCAGTACTTC. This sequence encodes CATSRGYEQYF.

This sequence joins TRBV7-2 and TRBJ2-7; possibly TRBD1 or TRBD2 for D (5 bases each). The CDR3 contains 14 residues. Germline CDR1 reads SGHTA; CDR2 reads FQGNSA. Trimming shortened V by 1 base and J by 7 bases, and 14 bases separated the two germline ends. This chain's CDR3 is CASSLVSAGGEQYF. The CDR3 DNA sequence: TGTGCCAGCAGCTTAGTTTCAGCTGGGGGTGAGCAGTACTTC.

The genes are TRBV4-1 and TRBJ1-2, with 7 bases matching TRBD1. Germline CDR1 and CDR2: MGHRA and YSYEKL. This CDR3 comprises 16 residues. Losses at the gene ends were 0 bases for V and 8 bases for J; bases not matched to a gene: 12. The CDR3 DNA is TGCGCCAGCAGCCAAGATGTGACGACAGGGAGAGGCGGCTACACCTTC. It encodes CASSQDVTTGRGGYTF.

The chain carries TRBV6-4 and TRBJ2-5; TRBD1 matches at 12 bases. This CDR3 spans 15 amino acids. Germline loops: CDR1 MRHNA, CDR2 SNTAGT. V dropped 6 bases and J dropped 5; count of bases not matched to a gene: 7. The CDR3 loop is CASSPGTGGVETQYF. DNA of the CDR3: TGTGCCAGCAGCCCCGGGACAGGGGGCGTGGAGACCCAGTACTTC.

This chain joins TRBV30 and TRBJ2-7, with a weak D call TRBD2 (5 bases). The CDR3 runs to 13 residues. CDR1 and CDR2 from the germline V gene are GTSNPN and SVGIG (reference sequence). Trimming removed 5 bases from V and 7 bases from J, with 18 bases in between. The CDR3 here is CAWGRLLGMEQYF. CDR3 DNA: TGTGCCTGGGGCCGACTACTAGGGATGGAGCAGTACTTC.

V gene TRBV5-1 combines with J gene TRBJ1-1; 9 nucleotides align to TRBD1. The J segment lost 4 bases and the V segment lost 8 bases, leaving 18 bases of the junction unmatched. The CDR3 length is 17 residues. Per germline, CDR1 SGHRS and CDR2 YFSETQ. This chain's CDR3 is CASRDTGTGKGGTEAFF. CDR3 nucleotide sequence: TGCGCCAGTAGAGATACCGGGACAGGGAAGGGGGGCACTGAAGCTTTCTTT.

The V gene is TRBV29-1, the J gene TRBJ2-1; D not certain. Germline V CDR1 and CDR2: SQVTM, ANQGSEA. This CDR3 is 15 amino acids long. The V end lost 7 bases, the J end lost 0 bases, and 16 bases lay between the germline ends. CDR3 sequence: CSARPGFRSYNEQFF. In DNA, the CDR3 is TGCAGCGCCCGCCCGGGCTTCCGCTCCTACAATGAGCAGTTCTTC.

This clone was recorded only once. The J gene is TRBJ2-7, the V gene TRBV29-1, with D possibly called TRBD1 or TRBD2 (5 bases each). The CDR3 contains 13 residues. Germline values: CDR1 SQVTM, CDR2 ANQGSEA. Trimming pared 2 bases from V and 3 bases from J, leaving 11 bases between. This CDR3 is CSVERGDNYEQYF. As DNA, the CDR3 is TGCAGCGTTGAACGAGGGGATAACTACGAGCAGTACTTC.

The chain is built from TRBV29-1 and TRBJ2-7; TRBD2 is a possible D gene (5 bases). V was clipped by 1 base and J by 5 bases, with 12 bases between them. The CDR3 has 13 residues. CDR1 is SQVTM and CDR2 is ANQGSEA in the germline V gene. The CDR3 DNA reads TGCAGCGTTGAAGTGCCGCCCGGGGACGAGCAGTACTTC. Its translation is CSVEVPPGDEQYF.

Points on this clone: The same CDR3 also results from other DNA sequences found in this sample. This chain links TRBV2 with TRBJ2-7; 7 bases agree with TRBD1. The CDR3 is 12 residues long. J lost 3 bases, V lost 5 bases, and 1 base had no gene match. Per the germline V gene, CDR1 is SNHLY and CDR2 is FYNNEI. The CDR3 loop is CASSRDSYEQYF. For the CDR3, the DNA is TGTGCCAGCAGTAGGGACAGCTACGAGCAGTACTTC. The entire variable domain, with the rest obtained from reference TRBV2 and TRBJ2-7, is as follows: EPEVTQTPSHQVTQMGQEVILRCVPISNHLYFYWYRQILGQKVEFLVSFYNNEISEKSEIFDDQFSVERPDGSNFTLKIRSTKLEDSAMYFCASSRDSYEQYFGPGTRLTVT.

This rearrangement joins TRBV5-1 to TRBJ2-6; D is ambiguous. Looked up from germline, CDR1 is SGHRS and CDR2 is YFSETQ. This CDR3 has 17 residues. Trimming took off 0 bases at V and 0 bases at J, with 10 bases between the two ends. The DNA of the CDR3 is TGCGCCAGCAGCTTGGCCTCAGGAACCTCTGGGGCCAACGTCCTGACTTTC. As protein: CASSLASGTSGANVLTF.

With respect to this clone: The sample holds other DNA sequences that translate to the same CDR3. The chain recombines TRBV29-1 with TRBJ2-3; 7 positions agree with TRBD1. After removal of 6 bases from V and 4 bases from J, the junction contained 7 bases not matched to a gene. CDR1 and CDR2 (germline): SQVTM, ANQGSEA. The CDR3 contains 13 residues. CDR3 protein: CSVSDRVPDTQYF. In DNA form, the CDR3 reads TGCAGCGTATCCGACAGGGTTCCAGATACGCAGTATTTT.

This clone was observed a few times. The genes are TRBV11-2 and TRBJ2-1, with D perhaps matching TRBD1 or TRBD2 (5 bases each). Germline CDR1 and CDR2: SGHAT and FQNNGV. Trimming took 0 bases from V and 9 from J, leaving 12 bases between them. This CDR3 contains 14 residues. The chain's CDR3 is CASSLDLGVSEQFF. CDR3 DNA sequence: TGTGCCAGCAGCTTAGATTTGGGGGTCAGTGAGCAGTTCTTC.

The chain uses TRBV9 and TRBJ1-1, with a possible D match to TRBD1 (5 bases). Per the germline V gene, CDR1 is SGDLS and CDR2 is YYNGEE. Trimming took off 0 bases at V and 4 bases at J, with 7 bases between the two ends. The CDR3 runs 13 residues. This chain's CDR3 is CASSVDRITEAFF. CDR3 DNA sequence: TGTGCCAGCAGCGTAGACAGGATCACTGAAGCTTTCTTT.

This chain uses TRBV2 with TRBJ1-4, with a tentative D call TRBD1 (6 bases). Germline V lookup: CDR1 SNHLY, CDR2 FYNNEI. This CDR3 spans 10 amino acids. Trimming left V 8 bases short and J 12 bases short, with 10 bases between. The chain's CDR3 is CASGGGQLFF. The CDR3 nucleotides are TGTGCCAGCGGAGGGGGGCAACTGTTTTTT.

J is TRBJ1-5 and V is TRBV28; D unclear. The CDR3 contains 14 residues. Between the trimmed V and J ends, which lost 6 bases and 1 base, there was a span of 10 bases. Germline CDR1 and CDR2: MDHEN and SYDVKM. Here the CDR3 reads CASREARSNQPQHF. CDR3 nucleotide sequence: TGTGCCAGCAGGGAGGCCCGAAGCAATCAGCCCCAGCATTTT. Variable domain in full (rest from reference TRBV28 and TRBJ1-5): DVKVTQSSRYLVKRTGEKVFLECVQDMDHENMFWYRQDPGLGLRLIYFSYDVKMKEKGDIPEGYSVSREKKERFSLILESASTNQTSMYLCASREARSNQPQHFGDGTRLSIL.

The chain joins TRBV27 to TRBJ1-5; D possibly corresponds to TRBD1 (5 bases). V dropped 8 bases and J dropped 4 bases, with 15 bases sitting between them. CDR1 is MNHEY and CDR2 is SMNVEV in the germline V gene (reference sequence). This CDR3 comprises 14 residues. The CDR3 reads CASGPRGLNQPQHF. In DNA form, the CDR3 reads TGTGCCAGCGGACCCCGGGGGTTGAATCAGCCCCAGCATTTT.

As DNA, the CDR3 is TGTGCCAGCAGTGAGGGATGGGGGGGGGTGAACACTGAAGCTTTCTTT. This codes for CASSEGWGGVNTEAFF. J is TRBJ1-1 and V is TRBV2; D is perhaps TRBD1 (5 bases). Germline V gene sequence: CDR1 SNHLY, CDR2 FYNNEI. This CDR3 is 16 amino acids long. Trimming took 3 bases from V and 0 from J, leaving 14 bases between them.

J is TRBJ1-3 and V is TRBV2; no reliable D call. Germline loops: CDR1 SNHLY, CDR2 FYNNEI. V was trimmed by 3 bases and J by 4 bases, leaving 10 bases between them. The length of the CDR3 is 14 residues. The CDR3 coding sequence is TGTGCCAGCAGTGACCGTGGACGAGGAAACACCATATATTTT. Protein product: CASSDRGRGNTIYF.

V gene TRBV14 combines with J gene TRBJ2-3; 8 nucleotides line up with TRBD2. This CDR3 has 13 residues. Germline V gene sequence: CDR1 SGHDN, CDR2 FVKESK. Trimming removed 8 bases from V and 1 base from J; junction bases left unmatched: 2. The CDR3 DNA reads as TGTGCCAGCGGACTAGCCGGCACAGATACGCAGTATTTT. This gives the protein CASGLAGTDTQYF.

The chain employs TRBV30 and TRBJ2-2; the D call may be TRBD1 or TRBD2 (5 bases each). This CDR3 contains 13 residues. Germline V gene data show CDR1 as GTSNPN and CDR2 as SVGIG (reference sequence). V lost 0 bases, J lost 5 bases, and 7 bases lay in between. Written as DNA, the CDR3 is TGTGCCTGGAGTGTATGGGGGACCGGGGAGCTGTTTTTT. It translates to CAWSVWGTGELFF.

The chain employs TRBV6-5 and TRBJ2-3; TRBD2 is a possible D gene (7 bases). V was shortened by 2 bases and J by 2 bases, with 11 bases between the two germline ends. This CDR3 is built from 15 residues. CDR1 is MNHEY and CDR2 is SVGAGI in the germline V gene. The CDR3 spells CASSYGGAFTDTQYF. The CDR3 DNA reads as TGTGCCAGCAGTTACGGGGGGGCTTTCACAGATACGCAGTATTTT.

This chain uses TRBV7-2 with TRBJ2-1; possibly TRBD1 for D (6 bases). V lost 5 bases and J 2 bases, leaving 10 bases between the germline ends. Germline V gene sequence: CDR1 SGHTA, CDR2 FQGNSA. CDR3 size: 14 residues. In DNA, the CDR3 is TGTGCCAGCAGCAGCCAGGGGCCCTACAATGAGCAGTTCTTC. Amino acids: CASSSQGPYNEQFF.

The CDR3 reads CASSLVQEATYEQYF. The CDR3 DNA sequence: TGTGCCAGCAGCTTAGTGCAGGAGGCCACGTACGAGCAGTACTTC. The J gene is TRBJ2-7, the V gene TRBV7-8; tentative D call: TRBD2 (5 bases). This CDR3 has 15 residues. Germline lookup yields CDR1 SGHVS and CDR2 FQNEAQ. Trimming removed 1 base from V and 4 bases from J, with 14 bases in between.

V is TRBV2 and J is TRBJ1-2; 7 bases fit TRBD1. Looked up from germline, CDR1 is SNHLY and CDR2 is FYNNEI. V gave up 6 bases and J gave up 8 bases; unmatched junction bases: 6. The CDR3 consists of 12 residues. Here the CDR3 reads CASRADRAGYTF. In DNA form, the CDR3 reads TGTGCCAGCAGAGCAGACAGGGCCGGCTACACCTTC.